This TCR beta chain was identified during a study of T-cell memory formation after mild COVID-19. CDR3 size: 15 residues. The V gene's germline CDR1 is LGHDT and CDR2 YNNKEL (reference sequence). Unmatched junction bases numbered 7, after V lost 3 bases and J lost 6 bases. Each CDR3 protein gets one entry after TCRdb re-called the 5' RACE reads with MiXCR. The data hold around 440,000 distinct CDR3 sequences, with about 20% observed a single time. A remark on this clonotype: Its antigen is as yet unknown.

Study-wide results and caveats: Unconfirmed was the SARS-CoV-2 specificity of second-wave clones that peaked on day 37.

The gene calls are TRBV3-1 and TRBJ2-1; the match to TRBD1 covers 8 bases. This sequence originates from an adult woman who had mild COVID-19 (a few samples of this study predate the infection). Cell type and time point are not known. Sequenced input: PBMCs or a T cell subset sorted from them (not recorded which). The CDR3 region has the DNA TGTGCCAGCAGCCACACGGGACAGGTTTTCAATGAGCAGTTCTTC. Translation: CASSHTGQVFNEQFF.